In this sample, the clone carrying this TCR beta chain turned up a few times. The antigen is undetermined. The time point: week 5, during vaccination. One vaccine dose held 300 ug of mutant IDH1 20-mer peptide and came with topical imiquimod. This sample stems from a study of a mutant IDH1 vaccine in newly diagnosed glioma. Study in general: All eight of the vaccinations patients received fell in weeks 1, 3, 5, 7, 11, 15, 19 and 23.

The table came from immunoSEQ multiplex PCR; TCRdb's copy has only in-frame clones and leaves some out. The data show fewer than 100,000 clones, with 91% seen just once and roughly 0.5% held by the top ten. The ends were cut back, 3 bases at V and 10 bases at J, with 15 bases in the middle. Germline assignment: CDR1 LNHDA and CDR2 SQIVND (reference sequence). The CDR3 length is 14 residues. This specimen consisted of PBMCs, obtained from a glioma patient whose treatment included an IDH1 peptide vaccine. This sequence originates from a woman aged 45-65 years with glioma. The chain links TRBV19 to TRBJ1-4; D possibly corresponds to TRBD1 (5 bases). The CDR3 protein is CASSMGLSSGKLFF. The DNA for the CDR3 is TGTGCCAGTAGTATGGGACTATCTAGCGGAAAACTGTTTTTT.